This is a list of T cell receptor beta chains from one sample in a study of OX40 agonist ivuxolimab in advanced cancers. Assay: immunoSEQ multiplex PCR; the TCRdb copy retains only in-frame clones and omits some. The data hold 100,000 or so clones, with about 84% observed a single time. The material sequenced was CD4+ or CD8+ T cells sorted from blood, taken in a trial of the OX40 agonist ivuxolimab. These TCRs come from an adult with an advanced solid tumor such as melanoma, head and neck, liver or kidney cancer. Both conserved end residues are trimmed from each CDR3.

TRBV6-9 | ASSSRDYTEAF
TRBV9 | ASSVGLAAATGELF
TRBV6-5 | ASKVGTGGYEQY
TRBV6-1 | ASSNTGTGTLKAF
TRBV30 | AWSGTLVGTEAF
TRBV9 | ASSVGIDRETEQY
TRBV12-5 | ASAPPGTDTQY
TRBV27 | ASSPVGSSYEQY
TRBV30 | AWSRRGRLEKLF
TRBV6-6 | ASREVSRAYEQY
TRBV6-1 | ATRTEGTYEQY
TRBV6-6 | ASSPRIQGETQY
TRBV18 | ASSSTGGRLAGVGPDTQY
TRBV10-3 | AISVSGSGETQY
TRBV2 | ASSAREVTDTQY
TRBV2 | ASSEREGASKF
TRBV2 | ASSEPTWYEQY
TRBV6-5 | ASSYRKDGSYEQY
TRBV27 | ASRAGGIKYEQY
TRBV2 | ASSEQRGRTDTQY